The 21 T cell receptor beta chains presented below share a single source sample, sequenced in a study of cytomegalovirus exposure and HLA in healthy donors. The PCR made use of 60 Vbeta and 13 Jbeta primers. Data came from immunoSEQ multiplex PCR; TCRdb stores just in-frame clones and leaves some out. The table records under 150,000 clones, roughly 82% of them present only once. Sequencing input: PBMCs. These receptors were obtained from a man aged 45-60 years in good health and CMV-seronegative.

This clone was seen a few times. This chain connects TRBV18 to TRBJ1-5; tentatively, D is TRBD1 (5 bases). V lost 3 bases and J lost 4, with 13 bases in between. The CDR3 consists of 15 residues. Germline assignment: CDR1 KGHSH and CDR2 LQKENI. CDR3: CASSPGGGSNQPQHF. The CDR3 DNA sequence: TGTGCCAGCTCACCGGGGGGAGGATCGAATCAGCCCCAGCATTTT.

This chain uses TRBV18 with TRBJ1-1; 7 nucleotides line up with TRBD1. From germline, CDR1 is KGHSH and CDR2 LQKENI. The CDR3 length is 12 residues. V shed 6 bases and J 7 bases; nucleotides not matched to a gene: 5. The CDR3 loop reads CASSLRDSEAFF. The CDR3 DNA reads TGTGCCAGCTCCCTTCGGGACAGTGAAGCTTTCTTT.

J is TRBJ2-7 and V is TRBV27, with D perhaps matching TRBD2 (5 bases). The germline V gene encodes CDR1 MNHEY and CDR2 SMNVEV (reference sequence). Trimming removed 2 bases at V and 3 bases at J, with 8 bases between. This CDR3 is 13 amino acids long. The CDR3 is CASSLAGDYEQYF. In DNA form, the CDR3 reads TGTGCCAGCAGTTTAGCGGGCGACTACGAGCAGTACTTC.

This clone occurred a few times. The chain recombines TRBV18 with TRBJ1-2, with no clear D. V was clipped by 3 bases and J by 5 bases, with 13 bases between them. From germline, CDR1 is KGHSH and CDR2 LQKENI. The CDR3 runs 14 residues. CDR3 amino acids: CASSPGMREYGYTF. The CDR3 nucleotides are TGTGCCAGCTCACCCGGTATGCGGGAATATGGCTACACCTTC.

This clone was detected a few times. V gene TRBV6-5 combines with J gene TRBJ2-7, with 8 bases matching TRBD1. The CDR3 is 14 amino acids. Germline-derived CDR1 and CDR2 are MNHEY and SVGAGI. Trimming at V came to 4 bases and at J to 5 bases, leaving 7 bases not matched to a gene. The CDR3 loop reads CASSSDETGDEQYF. The DNA for the CDR3 is TGTGCCAGCAGTTCCGATGAGACAGGGGACGAGCAGTACTTC.

The rearrangement uses TRBV7-9 and TRBJ2-7, with D unresolved. The V end was cut by 1 base, the J end by 0 bases, with 7 bases between. Germline CDR1 SEHNR, CDR2 FQNEAQ (reference sequence). This CDR3 spans 14 amino acids. CDR3 protein: CASSLVGSSYEQYF. Here the CDR3 DNA reads TGTGCCAGCAGCTTAGTCGGTAGCTCCTACGAGCAGTACTTC.

The chain is built from TRBV7-9 and TRBJ2-3; 7 bases align to TRBD2. This CDR3 comprises 15 residues. Trimming at V came to 5 bases and at J to 2 bases, leaving 7 bases not matched to a gene. Germline assignment: CDR1 SEHNR and CDR2 FQNEAQ (reference sequence). CDR3 bases: TGTGCCAGCAGCCCCCGAGCGGGGATCACAGATACGCAGTATTTT. Translation gives CASSPRAGITDTQYF.

This clone has just a few counts. The V and J genes are TRBV4-2 and TRBJ1-2, with D possibly TRBD1 on 5 matching bases. This CDR3 is built from 14 residues. Per the germline V gene, CDR1 is LGHNA and CDR2 is YNFKEQ. V was cut by 4 bases and J by 4 bases, with 13 bases left in between. The CDR3 region has the DNA TGTGCCAGCAGCCCCATGGGGCCAAGCTATGGCTACACCTTC. Protein sequence: CASSPMGPSYGYTF.

V usage is TRBV29-1 and J usage is TRBJ2-3; no clear D gene. The CDR3 has 11 residues. Germline V gives CDR1 SQVTM, CDR2 ANQGSEA. Trimming removed 5 bases from V and 0 bases from J, with 3 bases in between. The CDR3 loop is CSVLSTDTQYF. CDR3 nucleotide sequence: TGCAGCGTTCTGAGCACAGATACGCAGTATTTT.

This clone was seen only once. V gene TRBV2 combines with J gene TRBJ2-1, with 9 bases fitting TRBD2. V lost 3 bases to trimming and J lost 8 bases; unmatched junction nucleotides: 11. The CDR3 totals 16 residues. CDR1 is SNHLY and CDR2 is FYNNEI in the germline V gene. The CDR3 coding sequence is TGTGCCAGCAGTGATCGGTATGGCGGGGGGGACCATGAGCAGTTCTTC. Amino acid sequence: CASSDRYGGGDHEQFF.

The genes are TRBV25-1 and TRBJ1-2, with TRBD1 as a possible D gene (6 bases). CDR3 length equals 13 residues. Between the trimmed V and J ends, which lost 5 bases and 7 bases, there was a span of 14 bases. From germline, CDR1 is MGHDK and CDR2 SYGVNS. CDR3 bases: TGTGCCAGCAGTCCACAGGGATTCGGTGGCTACACCTTC. Amino acid sequence: CASSPQGFGGYTF.

This chain joins TRBV19 and TRBJ2-1; D possibly corresponds to TRBD2 (6 bases). The CDR3 is 13 residues long. V was clipped by 6 bases and J by 1 base, with 7 bases between them. CDR1 is LNHDA and CDR2 is SQIVND in the germline V gene (reference sequence). CDR3: CASSGRSYNEQFF. In DNA form, the CDR3 reads TGTGCCAGTAGCGGGAGATCCTACAATGAGCAGTTCTTC.

This clone has just one count. V and J are TRBV30 and TRBJ2-7; D may be TRBD2 (6 bases). Trimming removed 3 bases from V and 5 bases from J, with 11 bases in between. There are 12 residues in the CDR3. Germline assignment: CDR1 GTSNPN and CDR2 SVGIG (reference sequence). In DNA form, the CDR3 reads TGTGCCTGGAGGGGGGGTGCGAACGAGCAGTACTTC. Its translation: CAWRGGANEQYF.

This rearrangement joins TRBV7-3 to TRBJ1-1; no firm D call. In germline, CDR1 is SGHTA, CDR2 FQGTGA. V dropped 2 bases and J dropped 2 bases, with 9 bases sitting between them. The CDR3 consists of 14 residues. The CDR3 here is CASSLGGVNTEAFF. For the CDR3, the DNA is TGTGCCAGCAGCTTAGGCGGGGTTAACACTGAAGCTTTCTTT.

The gene calls are TRBV6-1 and TRBJ2-5, with TRBD1 matching 7 bases. Matching the DNA end better, TRBJ2-7 makes the J call doubtful. Germline V lookup: CDR1 MNHNS, CDR2 SASEGT. This CDR3 spans 13 amino acids. CDR3 region: CASDREISYEQYF. CDR3 nucleotide sequence: TGTGCATCCGACAGGGAAATCTCCTACGAGCAGTACTTC.

The chain has TRBV2 and TRBJ2-5, with D tentatively TRBD2 (6 bases). The J call could be wrong; TRBJ2-7 is a better fit for the DNA end. Germline V gene lookup returns CDR1 SNHLY and CDR2 FYNNEI. This CDR3 has 15 residues. DNA of the CDR3: TGTGCCAGCAGACCCCGGGGGAGGAGCTCCTACGAGCAGTACTTC. As protein: CASRPRGRSSYEQYF.

CDR3 nucleotides: TGTGCCAGCAGTTCTTCCTCCCAGAACGAGCAGTACTTC. As protein: CASSSSSQNEQYF. J is TRBJ2-7 and V is TRBV2; D unclear. Trimming stripped 5 bases from V and 5 bases from J, with 13 bases between. This CDR3 comprises 13 residues. Germline loops: CDR1 SNHLY, CDR2 FYNNEI.

The chain has TRBV2 and TRBJ2-3, with 9 bases matching TRBD2. The trim removed 4 bases at V and 0 bases at J, leaving 5 bases unmatched. Germline CDR1 is SNHLY and CDR2 is FYNNEI. This CDR3 has 16 residues. In nucleotides, the CDR3 is TGTGCCAGCAGTGCCGGCCTAGCGGGGAGCACAGATACGCAGTATTTT. This sequence encodes CASSAGLAGSTDTQYF. Together with reference TRBV2 and TRBJ2-3, the CDR3 gives the full variable domain: EPEVTQTPSHQVTQMGQEVILRCVPISNHLYFYWYRQILGQKVEFLVSFYNNEISEKSEIFDDQFSVERPDGSNFTLKIRSTKLEDSAMYFCASSAGLAGSTDTQYFGPGTRLTVL.

Concerning this clone itself: A far larger clone differs by one base, so this is likely a read error. The chain joins TRBV5-1 to TRBJ1-2, with 9 bases that match TRBD1. The length of the CDR3 is 14 residues. The V segment lost 3 bases and the J segment 12 bases; nucleotides outside the gene matches: 12. Germline lookup yields CDR1 SGHRS and CDR2 YFSETQ. As DNA, the CDR3 is TGCGCCAGCAGCTCCCCGGACAGGGGATCCGGCCACACCTTC. This translates into CASSSPDRGSGHTF.

CDR3 loop: CASSSPSQGNTEAFF. CDR3 nucleotides: TGTGCCAGCAGCTCCCCTTCCCAGGGGAACACTGAAGCTTTCTTT. V usage is TRBV5-6 and J usage is TRBJ1-1; D might be TRBD1 (5 bases). CDR3 size: 15 residues. The V and J ends lost 3 bases and 1 base respectively, with 13 bases between them. Germline V CDR1 and CDR2: SGHDT, YYEEEE.

The rearrangement joins TRBV2 to TRBJ2-7; D is uncertain. Germline CDR1 is SNHLY and CDR2 is FYNNEI. Between the trimmed V and J ends, which lost 3 bases and 0 bases, there was a span of 21 bases. This CDR3 is 18 amino acids long. CDR3 in DNA: TGTGCCAGCAGTGAGCGGTGGCCGTTAGGAGAATACTCCTACGAGCAGTACTTC. It translates to CASSERWPLGEYSYEQYF.